Following are 5 T cell receptor beta chains from one sample sequenced in a study of cytomegalovirus exposure and HLA in healthy donors. The PCR was carried out with 60 Vbeta primers and 13 Jbeta primers. The table came from immunoSEQ multiplex PCR; TCRdb's copy has only in-frame clones and leaves some out. The sample contains about 160,000 clones, roughly 80% of which appear only once. The sample consisted of PBMCs. These receptors all stem from a woman aged 25 to 39 in good health and CMV-seropositive.

The CDR3 sequence: CASSVSPNSQTGVKTEAFF. The CDR3 coding sequence is TGTGCCAGCAGCGTATCCCCAAACAGCCAAACAGGGGTAAAGACTGAAGCTTTCTTT. This chain joins TRBV9 and TRBJ1-1, with 7 bases aligning to TRBD1. V shed 1 base and J 5 bases; nucleotides not matched to a gene: 20. Germline V gene lookup returns CDR1 SGDLS and CDR2 YYNGEE. The CDR3 consists of 19 residues.

This clone appeared once. The chain joins TRBV7-2 to TRBJ2-1, with D possibly matching TRBD1 (6 bases). CDR1 and CDR2 from the germline V gene are SGHTA and FQGNSA. The CDR3 totals 15 residues. The V gene lost 3 bases and the J gene lost 2 bases, with 11 bases spanning the gap. CDR3 region: CASSLTGATYNEQFF. CDR3 bases: TGTGCCAGCAGCTTGACAGGCGCCACCTACAATGAGCAGTTCTTC. Based on the CDR3 plus reference TRBV7-2 and TRBJ2-1, the full variable domain is GAGVSQSPSNKVTEKGKDVELRCDPISGHTALYWYRQSLGQGLEFLIYFQGNSAPDKSGLPSDRFSAERTGGSVSTLTIQRTQQEDSAVYLCASSLTGATYNEQFFGPGTRLTVL.

The rearrangement joins TRBV5-4 to TRBJ1-5, with D unclear. Germline V gene lookup returns CDR1 SGHNT and CDR2 YYREEE (reference sequence). V gave up 4 bases and J gave up 2 bases, with 10 bases separating them. CDR3 length: 14 amino acids. In DNA form, the CDR3 reads TGTGCCAGCAGCCCCGGTAGAGGCAATCAGCCCCAGCATTTT. Its translation is CASSPGRGNQPQHF.

The rearrangement links TRBV4-1 to TRBJ1-2; tentatively, D is TRBD1 (5 bases). CDR3 length: 15 amino acids. Germline assignment: CDR1 MGHRA and CDR2 YSYEKL. V was shortened by 4 bases and J by 0 bases, with 12 bases between the two germline ends. Here the CDR3 reads CASSPGEAANYGYTF. The CDR3 DNA reads TGCGCCAGCAGCCCGGGGGAGGCGGCTAACTATGGCTACACCTTC.

This clone came up once. The rearrangement links TRBV5-4 to TRBJ2-7; a possible D gene is TRBD2 (5 bases). Germline V gene data show CDR1 as SGHNT and CDR2 as YYREEE (reference sequence). The germline V and J ends were trimmed by 4 bases and 3 bases, with 11 bases remaining between them. The CDR3 has 13 residues. Written as DNA, the CDR3 is TGTGCCAGCAGCCACGGGGTTAACTACGAGCAGTACTTC. Translating gives CASSHGVNYEQYF.